The 17 T cell receptor beta chains in this list originate from one sample, sequenced in a study of shared clonotypes between healthy human individuals. Selected positively for CCR7 and CD45RO-negative, naive CD8 cells excluded terminally differentiated effector memory CD45RA+ cells. Some clones are missing from TCRdb's copy, which holds only in-frame ones; the method was immunoSEQ multiplex PCR. Among 2 million or so clones listed, around 96% were seen once. The source material was naive CD8+ T cells sorted from blood. The receptors shown here come from a man aged 18 to 30 in good health.

This CDR3 is CASSIGGTATDTQYF. The DNA for the CDR3 is TGTGCCAGTAGTATAGGGGGGACTGCCACAGATACGCAGTATTTT. The chain uses TRBV19 and TRBJ2-3, with D possibly TRBD2 on 6 matching bases. CDR3 length: 15 amino acids. V dropped 1 base and J dropped 2 bases, with 10 bases sitting between them. CDR1 is LNHDA and CDR2 is SQIVND in the germline V gene (reference sequence).

The chain carries TRBV5-1 and TRBJ2-3; TRBD2 matches at 8 bases. CDR3 length: 15 residues. From germline, CDR1 is SGHRS and CDR2 YFSETQ. The trim removed 2 bases at V and 4 bases at J, leaving 6 bases unmatched. DNA of the CDR3: TGCGCCAGCAGCTTTACGGGGGGGCCTCCAGATACGCAGTATTTT. It is translated as CASSFTGGPPDTQYF.

V and J are TRBV19 and TRBJ2-7, with 8 bases lining up with TRBD2. J gave up 1 base and V 5 bases, and 7 bases lay outside the gene matches. Germline CDR1 reads LNHDA; CDR2 reads SQIVND (reference sequence). There are 15 residues in the CDR3. CDR3: CASSPYSGISYEQYF. CDR3 DNA: TGTGCCAGTAGTCCGTATAGCGGGATTTCCTACGAGCAGTACTTC.

With respect to this clone: Other nucleotide sequences from this sample produce the same CDR3. The chain carries TRBV7-9 and TRBJ1-5; a possible D gene is TRBD1 (6 bases). The CDR3 consists of 14 residues. Germline V lookup: CDR1 SEHNR, CDR2 FQNEAQ (reference sequence). Between the trimmed V and J ends, which lost 3 bases and 0 bases, there was a span of 6 bases. CDR3 nucleotide sequence: TGTGCCAGCAGCTTGGACAGTAGCAATCAGCCCCAGCATTTT. This gives the protein CASSLDSSNQPQHF.

The V gene is TRBV5-1, the J gene TRBJ1-2, with 7 nucleotides matching TRBD1. The CDR3 has 14 amino acids. Germline V gives CDR1 SGHRS, CDR2 YFSETQ. J was trimmed by 5 bases and V by 4 bases; bases with no gene match: 8. In nucleotides, the CDR3 is TGCGCCAGCAGCCGATCCGGGACAGATTATGGCTACACCTTC. This encodes CASSRSGTDYGYTF.

The CDR3 DNA is TGTGCCAGCAGGTCCGCGAGAGTTCTATTGGGCGGGGAGCTGTTTTTT. This encodes CASRSARVLLGGELFF. The chain combines TRBV25-1 with TRBJ2-2; no definite D call. This CDR3 spans 16 amino acids. The germline V gene has CDR1 MGHDK and CDR2 SYGVNS. V lost 6 bases and J lost 7, with 21 bases in between.

This rearrangement joins TRBV10-1 to TRBJ2-1; 9 nucleotides line up with TRBD2. The CDR3 has 16 residues. V was pared by 0 bases and J by 3 bases, with 3 bases of the junction left unmatched. The germline CDR1 and CDR2 sequences are WNHNN and SYGVQD (reference sequence). The chain's CDR3 is CASSESKLAGYNEQFF. Written as DNA, the CDR3 is TGCGCCAGCAGTGAGTCGAAACTAGCGGGCTACAATGAGCAGTTCTTC.

On this clone itself: Germline is not matched at one junction end, which may reflect a read error. This chain links TRBV4-1 with TRBJ1-2; no clear D. Germline values: CDR1 MGHRA, CDR2 YSYEKL. The CDR3 has 11 amino acids. The CDR3 region has the DNA TGCGCCAGCAGCCAAGACAGCGCGAAGAACTTC. Its translation is CASSQDSAKNF.

The chain combines TRBV6-1 with TRBJ2-1; 9 bases agree with TRBD2. This CDR3 is 16 amino acids long. Looked up from germline, CDR1 is MNHNS and CDR2 is SASEGT. V dropped 4 bases and J dropped 8; count of bases not matched to a gene: 12. CDR3 DNA: TGTGCCAGCAGTGGGTCTAGCGGGAAGTTCAACGATGAGCAGTTCTTC. Translated: CASSGSSGKFNDEQFF.

This clone was counted only a few times. The rearrangement uses TRBV11-2 and TRBJ2-1; the D gene is possibly TRBD2 (6 bases). V dropped 0 bases and J dropped 0 bases, with 12 bases sitting between them. Per germline, CDR1 SGHAT and CDR2 FQNNGV. The CDR3 is 17 residues long. The CDR3 reads CASSLEWGGASYNEQFF. In DNA, the CDR3 is TGTGCCAGCAGCTTAGAATGGGGCGGGGCCTCCTACAATGAGCAGTTCTTC.

This clone was detected only a few times. Other DNA sequences in this specimen translate into the identical CDR3. J is TRBJ2-7 and V is TRBV10-2, with D unclear. The CDR3 covers 11 residues. Germline CDR1 is WSHSY and CDR2 is SAAADI. V was clipped by 2 bases and J by 4 bases, with 3 bases between them. The DNA of the CDR3 is TGCGCCAGCAGTGAGACATACGAGCAGTACTTC. Its protein is CASSETYEQYF.

This clone is a singleton in its sample. This sample includes further DNA sequences coding for the same CDR3. The gene calls are TRBV5-1 and TRBJ1-1, with 7 bases aligning to TRBD1. V was clipped by 4 bases and J by 0 bases; unmatched bases: 3. Germline CDR1 and CDR2: SGHRS and YFSETQ. This CDR3 has 14 residues. The DNA for the CDR3 is TGCGCCAGCAGCGTTGACAGGGTGAACACTGAAGCTTTCTTT. It codes for CASSVDRVNTEAFF.

The chain has TRBV27 and TRBJ1-2; 9 bases agree with TRBD1. The trim removed 4 bases at V and 8 bases at J, leaving 5 bases unmatched. Germline loops: CDR1 MNHEY, CDR2 SMNVEV (reference sequence). The CDR3 has 13 amino acids. The CDR3 nucleotides are TGTGCCAGCAGTTGGGGGACAGGGAAGGGCTACACCTTC. It specifies CASSWGTGKGYTF.

This clone was counted a single time. The V call is TRBV7-8, the J call TRBJ1-1; 7 bases map to TRBD1. The germline gives CDR1 SGHVS, CDR2 FQNEAQ. This CDR3 contains 16 residues. The ends lost 0 bases at V and 2 bases at J; junction bases unmatched: 6. CDR3 in DNA: TGTGCCAGCAGCTTAGCCAACGCAGGGGGTAACACTGAAGCTTTCTTT. Its translation is CASSLANAGGNTEAFF.

This clone was recorded only once. The V call is TRBV5-1, the J call TRBJ2-7, with a possible D match to TRBD2 (5 bases). Trimming pared 4 bases from V and 0 bases from J, leaving 14 bases between. There are 15 residues in the CDR3. From germline, CDR1 is SGHRS and CDR2 YFSETQ. This CDR3 reads CASSQNGLSSYEQYF. For the CDR3, the DNA is TGCGCCAGCAGCCAAAACGGACTGAGCTCCTACGAGCAGTACTTC.

In the case of this clone: The sample has other DNA sequences that encode this CDR3 too. V is TRBV27 and J is TRBJ2-5, with D perhaps matching TRBD1 or TRBD2 (6 bases each). V dropped 1 base and J dropped 3 bases, with 9 bases sitting between them. This CDR3 contains 14 residues. The germline gives CDR1 MNHEY, CDR2 SMNVEV (reference sequence). CDR3 region: CASSLLGGEETQYF. CDR3 nucleotide sequence: TGTGCCAGCAGTTTATTGGGGGGCGAAGAGACCCAGTACTTC.

The chain links TRBV7-2 to TRBJ2-7; TRBD2 matches at 11 bases. With 7 bases clipped from V and 3 bases from J, the junction kept 11 bases outside the gene matches. The length of the CDR3 is 16 residues. The germline V gene has CDR1 SGHTA and CDR2 FQGNSA. The CDR3: CASTLTSGGLIYEQYF. CDR3 bases: TGTGCCAGCACCCTCACTAGCGGGGGCCTAATCTACGAGCAGTACTTC.